This T cell receptor beta chain was captured in a study of T cell responses to AZD1222 COVID-19 vaccine (dated by TCRdb to the early 2020s). For the study in its entirety: AZD1222 recipients with second doses at about 4 weeks or about 12 weeks were pooled, because spike-specific TCR depth and breadth did not differ between schedules. TCR sequencing was performed for 230 to 250 trial participants, of whom roughly 200 were given two doses of AZD1222 and some 25 were given two doses of MenACWY control vaccine. Enrollment into the trials was organized by age into subgroups of 18-55, 56-69 and 70-plus years, and those subgroups contained roughly 160, 29 and 62 TCR-sequenced participants, respectively.

The CDR3 regions of human TCRbeta chains were analyzed by immunosequencing. Per the original workflow: Repertoire TCRs were checked for matches against a reference library of SARS-CoV-2-specific TCRs that had been generated using the MIRA antigen-specificity platform. Breadth was defined as the fraction of unique TCRs that were SARS-CoV-2-associated. Depth was defined as the fraction of total T cells that were SARS-CoV-2-associated. Using the MIRA data, each spike-specific TCR was mapped to the spike region that the TCR reacts to and placed in a CD4 or CD8 class. Log10-transformed breadth and depth values were compared by one-way ANOVA with Sidak's multiple comparisons tests. TCRdb took over this immuneACCESS table, retaining in-frame rearrangements with V and J assigned. Such tables are incomplete; in checked studies, under half of the missing clones stem from an unresolved V gene, and the remainder is unexplained. V, J and clone size are taken as reported in that table, and D and trimming were inferred from the DNA itself. The sample table records under 150,000 clones; 80% to 95% of these occur just once. The ten top clones hold approximately 2.8% of the sample.

In the paper's terms, the time point label means: baseline before first vaccination. The vaccinee samples were drawn from two UK trials, COV001 and COV002, one of which was a single-blind randomized controlled phase 2/3 trial testing AZD1222 (ChAdOx1 nCoV-19) in healthy adults. For TCRbeta chain sequencing, PBMC samples from trial participants were taken at day 0 and at day 28 after the second dose. Overall study outcomes, separate from this receptor: After two AZD1222 doses, spike-specific TCR breadth and depth were significantly higher than at day 0 and than in MenACWY recipients. CD4 TCRs associated with the vaccine covered the entire spike protein, and the dominant responses were in regions 160-218 and 743-854. No day 14 peak-response samples were available, so repertoires were characterized only after the peak T cell response. The 56-69-year group was small, and its depth increase did not reach significance, likely because of low power. Conclusions about previously exposed vaccinees are limited, since just 5 or 6 AZD1222 recipients were seropositive for SARS-CoV-2 at baseline. Epitopes outside the regions mutated in the B.1.351 and B.1.1.7 variants were reportedly recognized by nearly half of the unique spike-specific TCRs. Participants were mostly white British, with more females than males. The authors suggested clonal diversity may have been underestimated.

To note about this clone: Its antigen is currently not known. No per-base quality is available; no much larger clone lies one base away.

The input for sequencing was peripheral blood, taken on day 0 of AZD1222 vaccination. The clonotype was recovered from an adult in good health.

The nucleotide sequence is TGTGCCAGCAGCCTCACCGCACGGGACTCTTCAAACACCATATATTTT. Translated, it gives CASSLTARDSSNTIYF. Recombination connected TRBV6-2 or TRBV6-3 to TRBJ1-3; matching of 5 bases hints at TRBD1 as the D gene. From cysteine to phenylalanine, the CDR3 is 16 amino acids long. The CDR3 DNA has 48 bases and is translated from base 1. V loses 6 bases of germline sequence and J loses 6 bases, and the interval between the two ends is 21 bases. The germline V gene yields MNHEY for CDR1 and SVGEGT for CDR2.